What follows are 18 T cell receptor beta chains derived from one specimen sequenced in a study of T cell changes during pregnancy in multiple sclerosis (dated by TCRdb to 2018 to 2020). Library construction relied on the immunoSEQ multiplex PCR assay. TCRdb limited this immuneACCESS table to in-frame rearrangements with V and J called. A share of clones is missing; checked studies link under half to unresolved V genes, and the rest is unexplained. The sample has about 40,000 clones on record, 85% to 90% of them singletons. The ten most abundant clones make up 0.55% to 0.7% of the sample. The specimen was CD4+ T cells from peripheral blood mononuclear cells, collected before pregnancy. Receptors were obtained from a female donor with multiple sclerosis, enrolled in a pregnancy study.

The chain is built from TRBV5-1 and TRBJ2-3; 7 bases fit TRBD2. The CDR3 spans 14 residues. Germline V gene lookup returns CDR1 SGHRS and CDR2 YFSETQ. The V and J ends lost 4 bases and 3 bases, in that order; junction bases with no gene match: 5. This chain's CDR3 is CASSLGTNTDTQYF. The CDR3 bases are TGCGCCAGCAGCCTCGGGACTAATACAGATACGCAGTATTTT.

This chain uses TRBV29-1 with TRBJ1-1; no firm D call. The CDR3 is made up of 11 amino acids. Trimming shortened V by 6 bases and J by 7 bases, and 12 bases separated the two germline ends. Germline CDR1 SQVTM, CDR2 ANQGSEA. CDR3 coding DNA: TGCAGCGTGGGAGGGCGGAGTGAAGCTTTCTTT. Protein: CSVGGRSEAFF. The complete variable domain, with remaining parts taken from reference TRBV29-1 and TRBJ1-1, reads SAVISQKPSRDICQRGTSLTIQCQVDSQVTMMFWYRQQPGQSLTLIATANQGSEATYESGFVIDKFPISRPNLTFSTLTVSNMSPEDSSIYLCSVGGRSEAFFGQGTRLTVV.

The chain couples TRBV7-8 to TRBJ2-7; TRBD1 agrees at 7 bases. The CDR3 has 15 residues. Trimming took 5 bases from V and 2 from J; bases not matched to a gene: 9. Germline CDR1 is SGHVS and CDR2 is FQNEAQ. The CDR3 region has the DNA TGTGCCAGCAGCGCGTCGACAGGGCCTACCTACGAGCAGTACTTC. Translating gives CASSASTGPTYEQYF.

This rearrangement joins TRBV10-3 to TRBJ1-1; maybe TRBD1 (5 bases). The length of the CDR3 is 13 residues. V gave up 8 bases and J gave up 5 bases, with 15 bases separating them. The germline gives CDR1 ENHRY, CDR2 SYGVKD. The CDR3 region has the DNA TGTGCCATCGGCCAGGGAAGTTGGACTGAAGCTTTCTTT. Translating it yields CAIGQGSWTEAFF.

Notes on this clone: The junction and the germline gene differ at one end; a read error may be behind it. The chain recombines TRBV2 with TRBJ1-2, with 9 bases that match TRBD1. Looked up from germline, CDR1 is SNHLY and CDR2 is FYNNEI. The CDR3 contains 11 residues. The CDR3 spells CASSPGTGSAF. In DNA, the CDR3 is TGTGCCAGCAGTCCAGGGACAGGGTCGGCCTTC.

The chain carries TRBV29-1 and TRBJ2-3; a possible D gene is TRBD1 (6 bases). Trimming removed 4 bases at V and 3 bases at J, with 11 bases between. This CDR3 is 13 amino acids long. Germline V lookup: CDR1 SQVTM, CDR2 ANQGSEA. The CDR3 DNA reads TGCAGCGTTGCCTGGGGGCAAACAGATACGCAGTATTTT. It encodes CSVAWGQTDTQYF.

This sequence joins TRBV19 and TRBJ2-5; 7 nucleotides line up with TRBD2. The DNA end is a closer match to TRBJ2-7, so the J assignment may be wrong. This CDR3 region has 15 residues. In germline, CDR1 is LNHDA, CDR2 SQIVND (reference sequence). The CDR3 DNA is TGTGCCAGTAGTTCAAGCGGGGTTGCCTCCTACGAGCAGTACTTC. Translation: CASSSSGVASYEQYF.

This clone turned up a few times. The gene calls are TRBV12-5 and TRBJ1-2, with TRBD1 identical over 9 bases. CDR3 length equals 17 residues. Unmatched junction bases numbered 11, after V lost 2 bases and J lost 4 bases. Per the germline V gene, CDR1 is LGHNT and CDR2 is FRNRAP. The CDR3 is CASGLKTGTGTLYGYTF. The CDR3 nucleotides read TGTGCTAGTGGTTTGAAAACCGGGACAGGGACGCTCTATGGCTACACCTTC.

This rearrangement joins TRBV7-2 to TRBJ2-7; 8 bases match TRBD2. There are 16 residues in the CDR3. CDR1 is SGHTA, CDR2 FQGNSA, per germline. The ends lost 0 bases at V and 2 bases at J; junction bases unmatched: 6. CDR3 region: CASSLAQGLVTYEQYF. Here the CDR3 DNA reads TGTGCCAGCAGCTTAGCGCAGGGACTAGTGACCTACGAGCAGTACTTC. The full variable domain, its missing parts supplied by reference TRBV7-2 and TRBJ2-7, is GAGVSQSPSNKVTEKGKDVELRCDPISGHTALYWYRQSLGQGLEFLIYFQGNSAPDKSGLPSDRFSAERTGGSVSTLTIQRTQQEDSAVYLCASSLAQGLVTYEQYFGPGTRLTVT.

The rearrangement uses TRBV7-3 and TRBJ1-1; D unresolved. The V gene's germline CDR1 is SGHTA and CDR2 FQGTGA. Trimming cost V 2 bases and J 0 bases, with 7 bases left between them. The CDR3 spans 14 residues. CDR3 nucleotides: TGTGCCAGCAGCTTACAGAGGTTGAACACTGAAGCTTTCTTT. Protein product: CASSLQRLNTEAFF.

This clone has a single count. The chain combines TRBV25-1 with TRBJ1-2; 8 bases are shared with TRBD1. Germline lookup yields CDR1 MGHDK and CDR2 SYGVNS. Trimming removed 6 bases from V and 5 bases from J; junction bases left unmatched: 2. The CDR3 sequence is 12 residues long. The CDR3 reads CASSRGQYGYTF. CDR3 bases: TGTGCCAGCAGCAGGGGGCAATATGGCTACACCTTC.

This clone was seen more than once but under ten times. The chain uses TRBV7-2 and TRBJ1-1; 7 bases align to TRBD1. With V trimmed by 3 bases and J by 11 bases, 12 bases remained unmatched. Germline assignment: CDR1 SGHTA and CDR2 FQGNSA. The CDR3 is made up of 14 amino acids. CDR3 bases: TGTGCCAGCAGCTTCGCCCTAGGGGGCGGTCGGGCTTTCTTT. Residues: CASSFALGGGRAFF.

This chain links TRBV18 with TRBJ2-6; 10 positions agree with TRBD2. CDR1 and CDR2 (germline): KGHSH, LQKENI. V was pared by 4 bases and J by 4 bases, with 10 bases of the junction left unmatched. The CDR3 covers 18 residues. CDR3 sequence reads: CASSQRLAGSAGANVLTF. The CDR3 DNA sequence: TGTGCCAGCTCACAACGACTAGCGGGCTCCGCGGGGGCCAACGTCCTGACTTTC.

This clone appeared a single time. This chain links TRBV28 with TRBJ2-5; tentatively, D is TRBD1 (6 bases). The CDR3 runs 13 residues. Germline-derived CDR1 and CDR2 are MDHEN and SYDVKM. V lost 8 bases, J lost 5 bases, and 15 bases lay in between. CDR3 sequence reads: CASYHRVGETQYF. The CDR3 nucleotides are TGTGCCAGCTATCACAGGGTTGGCGAGACCCAGTACTTC.

The chain couples TRBV7-3 to TRBJ2-2; 9 bases are shared with TRBD2. CDR3 length: 15 residues. Trimming cost V 3 bases and J 4 bases; bases outside gene matches: 3. Germline V gives CDR1 SGHTA, CDR2 FQGTGA. CDR3 in amino acids: CASSFQGLATGELFF. CDR3 coding DNA: TGTGCCAGCAGCTTTCAGGGACTAGCCACCGGGGAGCTGTTTTTT.

V and J are TRBV5-5 and TRBJ1-4; maybe TRBD1 (6 bases). Trimming pared 0 bases from V and 11 bases from J, leaving 14 bases between. The CDR3 runs to 14 residues. Germline V gene data show CDR1 as SGHKS and CDR2 as YYEKEE (reference sequence). The CDR3 DNA reads as TGTGCCAGCAGCTTGGGGGGGCAGTTTACGAAACTGTTTTTT. It encodes CASSLGGQFTKLFF.

The J gene is TRBJ2-7, the V gene TRBV6-6; D perhaps matches TRBD1 (5 bases). CDR1 and CDR2 from the germline V gene are MNHNY and SVGAGI (reference sequence). Trimming took 5 bases from V and 4 from J, leaving 9 bases between them. The CDR3 contains 12 residues. In nucleotides, the CDR3 is TGTGCCAGCAGTCGACAGAATTACGAGCAGTACTTC. Translating gives CASSRQNYEQYF.

This clone was found once. The gene calls are TRBV5-1 and TRBJ2-1; 8 bases are a match to TRBD1. Germline loops: CDR1 SGHRS, CDR2 YFSETQ. The CDR3 totals 12 residues. V lost 4 bases to trimming and J lost 9 bases; unmatched junction nucleotides: 3. The DNA of the CDR3 is TGCGCCAGCAGCCTGGACAGGGTTGAGCAGTTCTTC. It is translated as CASSLDRVEQFF.